The present TCR beta chain was sequenced within a study of blood T cell repertoires in COVID-19 (dated by TCRdb to the early 2020s). Notes on the research overall: Samples from collaborators originated in the United States, Italy and Spain and spanned both the acute and convalescent phases of COVID-19. Where HLA class I and class II types were available, the types were taken from metadata supplied by the sample provider, not from assay-based typing. The prospective study material was composed of cDNA or gDNA derived from T cells, B-cell-depleted T cells, or PBMCs. A freely available public database, intended as a resource for researchers studying the immune response to SARS-CoV-2, is where the repertoires were released. Samples were obtained from the ongoing ImmuneRACE study (first 160 participants) and from 950 to 1,500 subjects provided by 6 global collaborators. A de-identified subject ID, COVID-19 status, age in years and sex were almost always included in the sample metadata. Subjects who had been exposed to COVID-19, were actively infected with it, or had recovered from it provided the deeply sampled blood TCRbeta repertoires that made up the dataset.

A note on this clone: Its antigen is not yet known. No much larger clonotype is one base removed from it; base qualities were not supplied.

The research as a whole found: Clinical and demographic metadata were provided uncurated, with the amount varying by source and participant.

The cysteine opens and the phenylalanine closes a CDR3 of 16 amino acids. Solely the CDR3 DNA is kept, with 48 bases framed from the first base. The germline V gene specifies SGHVS as CDR1 and FQNEAQ as CDR2. Deletion took 5 bases off V and 5 bases off J, with a span of 22 bases between the germline ends. One collaborating source in Seattle enrolled patients during active infection and followed them longitudinally through the course of disease. Collaborating institutions collected whole blood in K2EDTA tubes following their own protocols. Collaborator samples were shipped for TCRbeta analysis as frozen whole blood, isolated PBMCs, or DNA extracted from either sample type. TCRbeta CDR3 regions were amplified from genomic DNA using the immunoSEQ Assay, a bias-controlled multiplex PCR. The paper's data handling went like this. The number of nucleated cells in each sample was estimated by amplification of reference gene primers within the assay. Sequence reads were collapsed and filtered to measure the absolute abundance of every unique TCRbeta CDR3 rearrangement. For each sample, productive Simpson clonality was calculated by taking the square root of Simpson's diversity index across productive rearrangements. Imported from immuneACCESS, the table was reduced by TCRdb to in-frame sequences with V and J called. These copies leave out some clones; in studies compared against another copy, an unresolved V gene accounts for under half, and the cause of the remainder is not known. V, J and clone size were drawn from that table, and D and trimming were deduced from the DNA. For this sample there are roughly 250,000 clones; 75% to 95% appear just once. The ten top clones hold 2% to 3% of the sample.

Specimen: peripheral blood. The rearrangement combines TRBV7-8 with TRBJ2-7; TRBD1 is perhaps the D gene, given 5 matching bases. The clonotype originates from a person aged 18 to 30 with COVID-19, enrolled during active disease. The DNA reads TGTGCCAGCAGCCACACAAGGACATATCCACTCCACGAGCAGTACTTC. It is translated as CASSHTRTYPLHEQYF.